These 10 T cell receptor beta chains share one sample of origin, sequenced in a study of T cell repertoires in cytomegalovirus infection (dated by TCRdb to between 2019 and 2020). The reads were generated on an Illumina HiSeq 1500. TCRdb reworked the public reads: Q25 trimming with fastp, MiXCR clone assembly, productive beta chains retained. CDR3 protein sequences are deduplicated, and each keeps its most common genes and DNA. The sample table records fewer than 550,000 distinct CDR3 sequences; about a quarter of these occur just once. The top ten constitute 13% of the sample. The sequenced sample was PBMCs. The receptors derive from a human donor in good health (CMV status not recorded). Some clones in this sample may be carry-over from other donors' samples.

This sequence joins TRBV20-1 and TRBJ1-6; no clear D gene. This CDR3 spans 17 amino acids. Germline V gives CDR1 DFQATT, CDR2 SNEGSKA (reference sequence). Between the trimmed V and J ends, which lost 0 bases and 4 bases, there was a span of 16 bases. The CDR3 region has the DNA TGCAGTGCTAGAGAAGGGCAGATAAAAATGTATAATTCACCCCTCCACTTT. Amino acid sequence: CSAREGQIKMYNSPLHF.

This chain connects TRBV7-6 to TRBJ2-1; perhaps TRBD1 as D (6 bases). The length of the CDR3 is 14 residues. CDR1 and CDR2 (germline): SGHVS, FNYEAQ. Trimming left V 3 bases short and J 4 bases short, with 10 bases between. The DNA for the CDR3 is TGTGCCAGCAGCTTGAGGGACATTTACAATGAGCAGTTCTTC. It yields the protein CASSLRDIYNEQFF.

There are many counts of this clonotype. This chain connects TRBV7-3 to TRBJ2-5; perhaps TRBD1 as D (6 bases). Germline CDR1 SGHTA, CDR2 FQGTGA. The CDR3 has 13 residues. V was shortened by 5 bases and J by 7 bases, with 14 bases between the two germline ends. The CDR3 protein is CASSKQGEGTQYF. Written as DNA, the CDR3 is TGTGCCAGCAGCAAACAGGGAGAAGGGACCCAGTACTTC.

The sample holds one count of this clonotype. The rearrangement uses TRBV7-3 and TRBJ2-2; 10 nucleotides agree with TRBD2. Losses at the gene ends were 4 bases for V and 3 bases for J; bases not matched to a gene: 5. The germline CDR1 and CDR2 sequences are SGHTA and FQGTGA. The CDR3 consists of 16 residues. The chain's CDR3 is CASSSQTSGHTGELFF. CDR3 nucleotides: TGTGCCAGCAGCTCCCAGACTAGCGGGCACACCGGGGAGCTGTTTTTT.

This clonotype has ten or more counts. The chain recombines TRBV7-9 with TRBJ2-1; D call uncertain. The CDR3 is made up of 15 amino acids. V was trimmed by 5 bases and J by 3 bases, leaving 14 bases between them. Germline values: CDR1 SEHNR, CDR2 FQNEAQ (reference sequence). The CDR3 here is CASSQTPTDYNEQFF. CDR3 DNA sequence: TGTGCCAGCAGCCAAACACCGACCGACTACAATGAGCAGTTCTTC.

This clonotype was found a few times. The chain has TRBV6-1 and TRBJ1-5; TRBD1 matches at 7 bases. J gave up 2 bases and V 8 bases, and 12 bases lay outside the gene matches. Germline CDR1 and CDR2: MNHNS and SASEGT. The CDR3 spans 16 residues. The CDR3 sequence is CASELRRGLGNQPQHF. The CDR3 DNA sequence: TGTGCCAGCGAACTTCGCAGGGGGTTAGGCAATCAGCCCCAGCATTTT.

This clonotype was counted between two and nine times. This chain joins TRBV14 and TRBJ2-7, with 8 bases that match TRBD2. J was trimmed by 2 bases and V by 5 bases; bases with no gene match: 8. Germline assignment: CDR1 SGHDN and CDR2 FVKESK. The CDR3 covers 15 residues. For the CDR3, the DNA is TGTGCCAGCAGCACCCAGCGGGAGCCCCCCTACGAGCAGTACTTC. Protein product: CASSTQREPPYEQYF. Supplemented by reference TRBV14 and TRBJ2-7, the full variable domain reads EAGVTQFPSHSVIEKGQTVTLRCDPISGHDNLYWYRRVMGKEIKFLLHFVKESKQDESGMPNNRFLAERTGGTYSTLKVQPAELEDSGVYFCASSTQREPPYEQYFGPGTRLTVT.

The rearrangement joins TRBV7-3 to TRBJ2-3, with D tentatively TRBD2 (6 bases). The germline V and J ends were trimmed by 6 bases and 0 bases, with 13 bases remaining between them. The CDR3 covers 15 residues. Germline V CDR1 and CDR2: SGHTA, FQGTGA. In nucleotides, the CDR3 is TGTGCCAGCAGTTTTAGCGGACAAAGCACAGATACGCAGTATTTT. Encoded protein: CASSFSGQSTDTQYF.

The chain has TRBV19 and TRBJ2-7, with 8 bases matching TRBD1. There are 15 residues in the CDR3. J was trimmed by 1 base and V by 2 bases; bases with no gene match: 4. Germline V gene lookup returns CDR1 LNHDA and CDR2 SQIVND (reference sequence). The CDR3 DNA is TGTGCCAGTAGTATACGGACAGGGCCATCCTACGAGCAGTACTTC. Protein product: CASSIRTGPSYEQYF. The entire variable domain, with the rest obtained from reference TRBV19 and TRBJ2-7, is as follows: DGGITQSPKYLFRKEGQNVTLSCEQNLNHDAMYWYRQDPGQGLRLIYYSQIVNDFQKGDIAEGYSVSREKKESFPLTVTSAQKNPTAFYLCASSIRTGPSYEQYFGPGTRLTVT.

The chain uses TRBV27 and TRBJ2-5; D ambiguous. The CDR3 is made up of 14 amino acids. In germline, CDR1 is MNHEY, CDR2 SMNVEV (reference sequence). V shed 3 bases and J shed 4 bases, with 12 bases lying between them. The CDR3 DNA sequence: TGTGCCAGCAGTTTGTTGGGTCTGGGAGAGACCCAGTACTTC. Its protein is CASSLLGLGETQYF.